The 17 T cell receptor beta chains in this list originate from one sample, sequenced in a study of blood T cell repertoires in COVID-19. TCRdb keeps only in-frame clones here, not all; method: immunoSEQ multiplex PCR. The profile shows 250,000 or so clones, around four fifths of them singletons. What was sequenced was peripheral blood. The source is a man between 60 and 75 years old with acute or convalescent COVID-19.

The chain couples TRBV10-3 to TRBJ2-5; 7 bases align to TRBD1. The CDR3 is 12 amino acids. V lost 8 bases to trimming and J lost 0 bases; unmatched junction nucleotides: 0. Germline V gene sequence: CDR1 ENHRY, CDR2 SYGVKD. The CDR3 here is CAIGTDQETQYF. The CDR3 DNA follows: TGTGCCATCGGGACAGACCAAGAGACCCAGTACTTC.

The chain has TRBV7-9 and TRBJ1-4, with 8 bases fitting TRBD1. The V and J ends lost 3 bases and 4 bases, in that order; junction bases with no gene match: 4. Germline CDR1 SEHNR, CDR2 FQNEAQ (reference sequence). The CDR3 totals 15 residues. In DNA form, the CDR3 reads TGTGCCAGCAGCTTCGGACAGGGTCATAATGAAAAACTGTTTTTT. Protein sequence: CASSFGQGHNEKLFF.

A single count supports this clone. The rearrangement uses TRBV6-2 or TRBV6-3 and TRBJ2-1, with TRBD2 matching 14 bases. The CDR3 has 20 residues. Germline V lookup: CDR1 MNHEY, CDR2 SVGEGT. V was pared by 1 base and J by 9 bases, with 17 bases of the junction left unmatched. The CDR3 sequence: CASSYWGRGLAGAHRGEQFF. CDR3 coding DNA: TGTGCCAGCAGTTACTGGGGTAGGGGACTAGCGGGAGCCCACCGTGGTGAGCAGTTCTTC.

The chain is built from TRBV3-1 (or the pseudogene TRBV3-2) and TRBJ2-1; 12 bases agree with TRBD2. With 2 bases clipped from V and 7 bases from J, the junction kept 3 bases outside the gene matches. Germline-derived CDR1 and CDR2 are LGHDT and YNNKEL (reference sequence). This CDR3 region has 15 residues. CDR3 bases: TGTGCCAGCAGCCAAACTAGCGGGAGGAGAAATGAGCAGTTCTTC. This sequence encodes CASSQTSGRRNEQFF.

This chain links TRBV7-3 with TRBJ2-1, with 7 positions matching TRBD2. This CDR3 contains 16 residues. J was trimmed by 2 bases and V by 6 bases; bases with no gene match: 10. Germline CDR1 reads SGHTA; CDR2 reads FQGTGA. In DNA form, the CDR3 reads TGTGCCAGCAGTTTTACGGGGGGAGTACCCTACAATGAGCAGTTCTTC. Protein: CASSFTGGVPYNEQFF.

V and J are TRBV21-1 and TRBJ2-7; the table's D gene call, TRBD2, was not cross checked with the DNA. TRBV21-1 is termed a pseudogene. CDR3 length equals 18 residues. This chain's CDR3 is CASIDPPGGSRASYEQYF. The CDR3 coding sequence is TGTGCCAGCATCGACCCACCGGGGGGGAGTAGGGCCTCCTACGAGCAGTACTTC.

This chain connects TRBV10-2 to TRBJ2-6; D not certain. V gave up 0 bases and J gave up 0 bases, with 12 bases separating them. This CDR3 region has 18 residues. Germline loops: CDR1 WSHSY, CDR2 SAAADI. The CDR3 nucleotides read TGCGCCAGCAGTGAGTCGACGGCAGGCTTCTCTGGGGCCAACGTCCTGACTTTC. This translates into CASSESTAGFSGANVLTF.

The V call is TRBV7-3, the J call TRBJ2-1, with 9 nucleotides matching TRBD1. The J segment lost 8 bases and the V segment lost 5 bases, leaving 7 bases of the junction unmatched. This CDR3 comprises 14 residues. Germline V CDR1 and CDR2: SGHTA, FQGTGA. The CDR3 region is CASSPRQGGDEQFF. The CDR3 DNA reads TGTGCCAGCAGCCCCAGACAGGGGGGGGATGAGCAGTTCTTC. Based on the CDR3 plus reference TRBV7-3 and TRBJ2-1, the full variable domain is GAGVSQTPSNKVTEKGKYVELRCDPISGHTALYWYRQSLGQGPEFLIYFQGTGAADDSGLPNDRFFAVRPEGSVSTLKIQRTERGDSAVYLCASSPRQGGDEQFFGPGTRLTVL.

The chain links TRBV28 to TRBJ2-2; 12 bases map to TRBD2. CDR3 length: 19 residues. J lost 4 bases, V lost 4 bases, and 13 bases had no gene match. CDR1 is MDHEN, CDR2 SYDVKM, per germline. The CDR3 sequence is CASSSETSLAGGLTGELFF. DNA of the CDR3: TGTGCCAGCAGTTCTGAAACCTCACTAGCGGGAGGCCTCACCGGGGAGCTGTTTTTT.

In regard to this clone: At one end, the junction sequence differs from germline, possibly due to a read error. This chain uses TRBV5-4 with TRBJ2-5; TRBD2 matches at 11 bases. Germline V gene data show CDR1 as SGHNT and CDR2 as YYREEE (reference sequence). The CDR3 length is 13 residues. The CDR3 nucleotides read TGTGCCATGACTAGCGGGACGCAAGCGACCCAGTACTTC. Residues: CAMTSGTQATQYF.

For this clone: Other DNA sequences from this sample encode an identical CDR3 as well. This chain connects TRBV3-1 (or the pseudogene TRBV3-2) to TRBJ2-3, with TRBD2 identical over 11 bases. The germline CDR1 and CDR2 sequences are LGHDT and YNNKEL (reference sequence). The CDR3 loop spans 15 amino acids. Trimming took 4 bases from V and 3 from J; bases not matched to a gene: 3. CDR3 in amino acids: CASSPTSGSTDTQYF. The CDR3 DNA reads TGTGCCAGCAGCCCTACTAGCGGGAGTACAGATACGCAGTATTTT.

The chain is built from TRBV7-2 and TRBJ2-3; D remains ambiguous. V was clipped by 6 bases and J by 0 bases, with 7 bases between them. Germline V lookup: CDR1 SGHTA, CDR2 FQGNSA. CDR3 size: 13 residues. The CDR3 DNA is TGTGCCAGCAGGCGCGGCAGCACAGATACGCAGTATTTT. Its protein is CASRRGSTDTQYF. Together with reference TRBV7-2 and TRBJ2-3, the CDR3 gives the full variable domain: GAGVSQSPSNKVTEKGKDVELRCDPISGHTALYWYRQSLGQGLEFLIYFQGNSAPDKSGLPSDRFSAERTGGSVSTLTIQRTQQEDSAVYLCASRRGSTDTQYFGPGTRLTVL.

V usage is TRBV28 and J usage is TRBJ1-5; D remains unclear. Germline assignment: CDR1 MDHEN and CDR2 SYDVKM. With 7 bases removed from V and 0 bases from J, the gap between germline ends came to 13 bases. The CDR3 loop spans 15 amino acids. The CDR3 spells CASTRLVNSNQPQHF. In DNA, the CDR3 is TGTGCCAGCACCCGGCTAGTAAATAGCAATCAGCCCCAGCATTTT.

This clone came up once. The chain employs TRBV6-1 and TRBJ2-4, with D uncertain. Germline CDR1 MNHNS, CDR2 SASEGT. This CDR3 spans 13 amino acids. V lost 2 bases and J 11 bases, leaving 13 bases between the germline ends. CDR3 region: CASSERPAPVQYF. The CDR3 nucleotides read TGTGCCAGCAGTGAACGACCAGCGCCGGTTCAGTACTTC.

V usage is TRBV2 and J usage is TRBJ2-4, with 16 positions matching TRBD2. This CDR3 is 20 amino acids long. V dropped 2 bases and J dropped 0; count of bases not matched to a gene: 7. In germline, CDR1 is SNHLY, CDR2 FYNNEI. CDR3 amino acids: CASSEIGTSGRALAKNIQYF. CDR3 DNA: TGTGCCAGCAGTGAAATAGGGACTAGCGGGAGGGCCCTAGCCAAAAACATTCAGTACTTC. Together with reference TRBV2 and TRBJ2-4, the CDR3 gives the full variable domain: EPEVTQTPSHQVTQMGQEVILRCVPISNHLYFYWYRQILGQKVEFLVSFYNNEISEKSEIFDDQFSVERPDGSNFTLKIRSTKLEDSAMYFCASSEIGTSGRALAKNIQYFGAGTRLSVL.

The chain has TRBV6-5 and TRBJ2-5; no clear D. Trimming removed 4 bases at V and 8 bases at J, with 11 bases between. Germline loops: CDR1 MNHEY, CDR2 SVGAGI. The CDR3 loop spans 12 amino acids. CDR3 loop: CASSSTARTQYF. In DNA form, the CDR3 reads TGTGCCAGCAGTTCGACTGCCCGAACCCAGTACTTC.

The CDR3 protein is CASSSGQGGTGELFF. Written as DNA, the CDR3 is TGTGCCAGCAGTTCCGGACAGGGTGGGACCGGGGAGCTGTTTTTT. This chain links TRBV6-5 with TRBJ2-2, with TRBD1 matching 8 bases. There are 15 residues in the CDR3. In germline, CDR1 is MNHEY, CDR2 SVGAGI. The V gene end was trimmed by 4 bases and the J gene end by 5 bases; junction bases not matched to a gene: 6.